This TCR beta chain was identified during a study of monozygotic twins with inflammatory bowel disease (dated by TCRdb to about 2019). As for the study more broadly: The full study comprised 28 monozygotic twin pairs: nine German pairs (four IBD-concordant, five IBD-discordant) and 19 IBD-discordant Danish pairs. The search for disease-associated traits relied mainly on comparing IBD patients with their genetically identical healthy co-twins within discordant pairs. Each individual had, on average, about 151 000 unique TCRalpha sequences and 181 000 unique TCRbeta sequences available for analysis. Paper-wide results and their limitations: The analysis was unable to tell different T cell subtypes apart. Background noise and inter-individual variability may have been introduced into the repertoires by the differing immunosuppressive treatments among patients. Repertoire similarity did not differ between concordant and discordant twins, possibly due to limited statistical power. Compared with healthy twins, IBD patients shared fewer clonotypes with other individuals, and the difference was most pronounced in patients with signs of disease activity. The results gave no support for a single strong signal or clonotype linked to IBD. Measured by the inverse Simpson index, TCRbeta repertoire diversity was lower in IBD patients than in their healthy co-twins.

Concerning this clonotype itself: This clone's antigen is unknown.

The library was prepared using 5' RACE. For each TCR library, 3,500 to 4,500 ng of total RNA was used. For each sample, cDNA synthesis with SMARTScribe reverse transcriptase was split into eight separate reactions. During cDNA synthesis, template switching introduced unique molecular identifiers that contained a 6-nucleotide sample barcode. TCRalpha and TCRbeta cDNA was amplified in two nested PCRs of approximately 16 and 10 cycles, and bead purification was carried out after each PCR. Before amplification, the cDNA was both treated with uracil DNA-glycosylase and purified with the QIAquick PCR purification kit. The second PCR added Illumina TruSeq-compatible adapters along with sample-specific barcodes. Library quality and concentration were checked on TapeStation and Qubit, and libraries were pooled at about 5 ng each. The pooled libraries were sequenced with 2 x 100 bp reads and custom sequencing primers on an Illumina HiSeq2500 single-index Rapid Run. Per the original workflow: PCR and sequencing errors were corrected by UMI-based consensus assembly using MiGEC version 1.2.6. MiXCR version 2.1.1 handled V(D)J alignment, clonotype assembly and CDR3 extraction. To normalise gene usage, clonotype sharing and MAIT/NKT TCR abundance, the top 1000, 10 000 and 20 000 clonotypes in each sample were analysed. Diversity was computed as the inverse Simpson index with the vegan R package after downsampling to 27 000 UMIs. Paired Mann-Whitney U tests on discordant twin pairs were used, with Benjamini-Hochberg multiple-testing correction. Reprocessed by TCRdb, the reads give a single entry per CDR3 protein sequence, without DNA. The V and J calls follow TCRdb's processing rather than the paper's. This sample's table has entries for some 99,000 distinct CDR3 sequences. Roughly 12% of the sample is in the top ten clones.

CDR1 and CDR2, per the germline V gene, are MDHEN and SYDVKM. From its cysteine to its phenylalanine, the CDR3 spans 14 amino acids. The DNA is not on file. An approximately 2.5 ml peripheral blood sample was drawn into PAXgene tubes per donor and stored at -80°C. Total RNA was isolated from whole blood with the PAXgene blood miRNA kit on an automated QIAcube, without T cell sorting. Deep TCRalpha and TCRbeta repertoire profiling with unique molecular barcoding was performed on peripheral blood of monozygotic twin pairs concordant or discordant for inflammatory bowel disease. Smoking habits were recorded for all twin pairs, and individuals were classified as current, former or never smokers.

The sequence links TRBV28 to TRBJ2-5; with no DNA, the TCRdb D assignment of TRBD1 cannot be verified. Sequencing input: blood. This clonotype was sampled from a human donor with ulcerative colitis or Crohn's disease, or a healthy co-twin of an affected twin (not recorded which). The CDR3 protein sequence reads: CASTLGSGTETQYF.